This TCR beta chain stems from a study of beta chain features in type 1 diabetes (dated by TCRdb to between 2018 and 2020). For the wider study: Patients and healthy donors did not differ in mean age, gender distribution, total cell number or subset yield. Regulatory and stem cell-like memory subsets were isolated from only 8 patients and about 8 healthy donors, whereas naive and central memory subsets came from all 30 or so donors. A total of around 110,000,000 sorted cells were examined across all samples, and RNA yield correlated strongly with the number of cells per subset. The study compared the TCRB repertoires of sorted circulating CD4+ T cell subsets in recently diagnosed type 1 diabetes patients with those in matched healthy donors.

V is trimmed back by 5 bases and J by 0 bases, and the junction contains 8 bases that no gene match accounts for. The CDR3 runs 16 amino acids, cysteine and phenylalanine included. Of all the DNA, just the CDR3 is kept, 48 bases in frame from base 1. From the germline V gene (reference sequence), CDR1 is SGHNT and CDR2 is YYREEE. Each donor gave one peripheral blood draw, about 110 mL on average, collected into heparinised tubes. A BD FACSAria II was used to sort naive, central memory, regulatory and stem cell-like memory CD4+ T cells with a panel that included CD45RO, CCR7, CD25, CD127, CD95 and CD27. All sorted populations exceeded 95% purity. Right away, PBMCs were isolated by Lymphoprep density gradient centrifugation and were stained directly, with no culture step. So that batch effects would be minimized, each experiment stained and sorted samples in pairs, pairing one healthy donor with one patient.

Only a few counts were recorded for this clone. Its target antigen remains unknown. No much larger clone is present one base from it, and per-base qualities are unavailable. The High Capacity cDNA Reverse Transcription Kit was used to reverse transcribe all of the isolated RNA, meaning that expressed TCRB transcripts were what got sequenced. Naive, central memory and regulatory T cell samples underwent deep immunoSEQ sequencing, averaging about 3.57 million total reads per sample. Sorted cells were lysed in RLT buffer, and RNA was extracted using DNase-treated RNeasy Micro or Mini kits according to cell number. Each cell subset was processed separately to prevent cross-contamination, with patient and healthy donor samples processed together. The immunoSEQ multiplex PCR was used to amplify TCRB sequences from cDNA, generating 87-bp fragments that spanned the CDR3 region. Amplicons were sequenced on the Illumina HiSeq platform. In the original analysis: PCR bias was computationally corrected using synthetic template baselines, reads within Hamming distance 2 were collapsed, and singletons that could not be merged were discarded. Reads were aligned against IMGT to assign V, D and J genes, CDR3 length and insertions or deletions at six rearrangement sites. Within each subset, clonotype counts were normalized to sorted cell number, and only after that were true diversity and Gini coefficients computed with the tcR R package. The overlap coefficient, calculated on TCRB nucleotide sequences, was used to measure repertoire sharing. Here the immuneACCESS table is served through TCRdb, limited to in-frame sequences with V and J called. Missing clones are a known gap in these copies; in checked studies unresolved V genes cover under half, and the rest lacks a known reason. That table furnishes V, J and clone size, whereas the DNA furnished D and trimming. This sample gives 150,000 to 170,000 clones in total; over 9% of them show up just once. The top ten constitute more than 0.45% of the sample.

Paper-wide results and their limitations: Shorter templates might have been favored by PCR, but patient and control samples were amplified and corrected together, so both groups would have been affected equally by any skew. Because small numbers of individuals were included in the HLA sub-analyses, any influence of HLA type on TCRB rearrangement was left unresolved. In all four CD4+ subsets, TCRB CDR3 length was moderately but significantly shorter in type 1 diabetes patients. Naive, central memory and regulatory TCRB repertoires appeared more similar among patients than among healthy donors. Sequencing cDNA rather than genomic DNA could over-represent highly expressing activated cells, although activation and CD3 levels did not differ between groups. At VDJ recombination sites, patients with type 1 diabetes made fewer insertions and deleted more nucleotides, a pattern implying thymic rearrangement abnormalities.

Sequencing was performed on central memory CD4+ T cells from blood. The V and J genes are TRBV5-4 and TRBJ2-1, with 7 middle bases fitting TRBD2. This TCR was sampled from a man aged 30-40 years with type 1 diabetes. The bases are TGTGCCAGCAGTTTAGGGACTACCAGCTCCTACAATGAGCAGTTCTTC. It encodes CASSLGTTSSYNEQFF.